Reported below is one T cell receptor beta chain. The sample originates from a study of blood T cell repertoires in COVID-19. Profiling relied on immunoSEQ multiplex PCR, and the TCRdb table lists in-frame clones only, not all of them. The data contain about 430,000 clones, more than 70% of them singletons. V was pared by 3 bases and J by 3 bases, with 8 bases between. This CDR3 contains 13 residues. Germline CDR1 reads MDHEN; CDR2 reads SYDVKM. The V call is TRBV28, the J call TRBJ2-5; D is unclear. The source is a woman between 18 and 30 years old who had been exposed to COVID-19. Sequencing input: PBMCs or T cells enriched from blood (not recorded which). The CDR3 protein is CASSLTPKETQYF. In DNA, the CDR3 is TGTGCCAGCAGTTTGACACCGAAAGAGACCCAGTACTTC.